The 21 T cell receptor beta chains below all came from one sample that was sequenced in a study of OX40 agonist ivuxolimab in advanced cancers. Here immunoSEQ multiplex PCR was the method, and the copy in TCRdb shows in-frame clones only, minus some. The sample includes roughly 49,000 clones, about 80% of them seen just once. Sequenced here: CD4+ or CD8+ T cells sorted from blood, sampled in a trial of the OX40 agonist ivuxolimab. The source is an adult with an advanced solid tumor such as melanoma, head and neck, liver or kidney cancer.

The chain combines TRBV19 with TRBJ2-6; unclear D gene. This CDR3 comprises 13 residues. The germline gives CDR1 LNHDA, CDR2 SQIVND (reference sequence). The V end lost 3 bases, the J end lost 4 bases, and 4 bases lay between the germline ends. This chain's CDR3 is CASSITGANVLTF. CDR3 nucleotide sequence: TGTGCCAGTAGTATCACCGGGGCCAACGTCCTGACTTTC.

This chain uses TRBV6-1 with TRBJ2-1; the D is unclear. The CDR3 contains 15 residues. V was trimmed by 1 base and J by 0 bases, leaving 7 bases between them. Germline V gene sequence: CDR1 MNHNS, CDR2 SASEGT. CDR3 amino acids: CASSEGGISYNEQFF. CDR3 DNA: TGTGCCAGCAGTGAAGGCGGTATCTCCTACAATGAGCAGTTCTTC.

DNA for the CDR3: TGCAGTGCCACGCTACAGGGGGCCCAGTACTTC. Its translation: CSATLQGAQYF. The chain uses TRBV20-1 and TRBJ2-7, with 9 bases identical to TRBD1. Germline-derived CDR1 and CDR2 are DFQATT and SNEGSKA (reference sequence). V shed 6 bases, J shed 10 bases, and the junction held 7 bases outside the gene matches. The CDR3 covers 11 residues.

The V gene is TRBV19, the J gene TRBJ1-2, with D unresolved. The CDR3 has 12 amino acids. In germline, CDR1 is LNHDA, CDR2 SQIVND (reference sequence). V lost 7 bases, J lost 7 bases, and 13 bases lay in between. The CDR3: CASKSALSGYTF. The CDR3 coding sequence is TGTGCCAGTAAGTCAGCTTTAAGTGGCTACACCTTC.

J is TRBJ2-3 and V is TRBV6-1; 10 positions match TRBD2. CDR1 is MNHNS and CDR2 is SASEGT in the germline V gene. V shed 8 bases and J 0 bases; nucleotides not matched to a gene: 5. The CDR3 sequence is 15 residues long. The CDR3 reads CASQRGGFSTDTQYF. The CDR3 region has the DNA TGTGCCAGCCAGCGGGGGGGATTTAGCACAGATACGCAGTATTTT.

In this sample, this clone turned up a few times. J is TRBJ2-5 and V is TRBV7-9; D is uncertain. Deletions cut 5 bases from V and 9 bases from J, with 13 bases between. This CDR3 comprises 12 residues. Germline V gene data show CDR1 as SEHNR and CDR2 as FQNEAQ (reference sequence). The CDR3 here is CASSDSGDAQYF. The CDR3 coding sequence is TGTGCCAGCAGCGATTCCGGTGATGCCCAGTACTTC.

This clone appeared once. The chain employs TRBV6-1 and TRBJ1-2; 11 bases are shared with TRBD1. CDR3 length equals 17 residues. Per the germline V gene, CDR1 is MNHNS and CDR2 is SASEGT. With V trimmed by 4 bases and J by 8 bases, 15 bases remained unmatched. The CDR3 spells CASSALAFGQGAGGYTF. CDR3 coding DNA: TGTGCCAGCAGTGCTCTAGCCTTCGGACAGGGGGCAGGGGGCTACACCTTC.

The rearrangement links TRBV11-3 to TRBJ2-2, with a weak D call TRBD2 (5 bases). This CDR3 region has 14 residues. The V end lost 5 bases, the J end lost 6 bases, and 13 bases lay between the germline ends. CDR1 SGHNT and CDR2 YENEEA come from the germline V gene. CDR3 sequence (DNA): TGTGCCAGCAGCCCATCCGGGGTGGCCGGGGAGCTGTTTTTT. Translation: CASSPSGVAGELFF.

The chain uses TRBV10-3 and TRBJ1-6; TRBD1 is a possible D gene (5 bases). V shed 7 bases and J shed 7 bases, with 14 bases lying between them. Germline CDR1 is ENHRY and CDR2 is SYGVKD. The CDR3 length is 14 residues. CDR3 coding DNA: TGTGCCATCAACCAGGGTAGCGAGAATTCACCCCTCCACTTT. It specifies CAINQGSENSPLHF.

The genes are TRBV4-2 and TRBJ2-1; the D gene is possibly TRBD1 (5 bases). CDR1 and CDR2 from the germline V gene are LGHNA and YNFKEQ. This CDR3 comprises 15 residues. V lost 3 bases and J lost 8, with 17 bases in between. The CDR3 sequence: CASSQAEGVSYEQFF. The CDR3 nucleotides read TGTGCCAGCAGCCAGGCCGAAGGGGTCTCTTATGAGCAGTTCTTC.

This chain uses TRBV5-1 with TRBJ1-5; unclear D gene. CDR1 is SGHRS and CDR2 is YFSETQ in the germline V gene. CDR3 length equals 15 residues. The V gene lost 0 bases and the J gene lost 5 bases, with 12 bases spanning the gap. In DNA form, the CDR3 reads TGCGCCAGCAGCTTGGAAGGCAGGACTGATCAGCCCCAGCATTTT. Translated, it gives CASSLEGRTDQPQHF.

Details on this clone: One junction end disagrees with the germline gene, perhaps due to a read error. This chain uses TRBV7-3 with TRBJ1-2, with TRBD1 identical over 8 bases. Germline loops: CDR1 SGHTA, CDR2 FQGTGA. This CDR3 has 14 amino acids. The chain's CDR3 is CASSLTTGDHGYTF. CDR3 nucleotides: TGTGCCAGCAGCCTAACGACAGGGGACCATGGCTACACCTTC.

This clone was observed a few times. The chain has TRBV5-1 and TRBJ2-3; D is possibly TRBD2 (5 bases). Germline V gene sequence: CDR1 SGHRS, CDR2 YFSETQ. The CDR3 is made up of 14 amino acids. The V end lost 0 bases, the J end lost 0 bases, and 5 bases lay between the germline ends. The CDR3 loop is CASSLAGSTDTQYF. The CDR3 DNA reads as TGCGCCAGCAGCTTGGCGGGGAGCACAGATACGCAGTATTTT.

This clone was counted a few times. This sequence joins TRBV7-2 and TRBJ1-6, with unresolved D. The germline V gene encodes CDR1 SGHTA and CDR2 FQGNSA. Deletions cut 1 base from V and 10 bases from J, with 8 bases between. There are 13 residues in the CDR3. The chain's CDR3 is CASSLDPPSPLHF. For the CDR3, the DNA is TGTGCCAGCAGCTTAGACCCGCCCTCACCCCTCCACTTT.

This clone appeared a few times. The chain uses TRBV2 and TRBJ2-5; 7 nucleotides line up with TRBD2. This CDR3 comprises 12 residues. The V segment lost 10 bases and the J segment 1 base; nucleotides outside the gene matches: 3. Germline V gene data show CDR1 as SNHLY and CDR2 as FYNNEI. As DNA, the CDR3 is TGTGCCACGGGGGGTGGCCAAGAGACCCAGTACTTC. Its translation is CATGGGQETQYF.

The rearrangement links TRBV10-1 to TRBJ2-2, with TRBD2 identical over 9 bases. Per the germline V gene, CDR1 is WNHNN and CDR2 is SYGVQD (reference sequence). The CDR3 loop spans 15 amino acids. V trimming: 4 bases; J trimming: 4 bases; junction bases outside the gene matches: 4. The CDR3: CASSAELAGTGELFF. CDR3 sequence (DNA): TGCGCCAGCAGTGCTGAACTAGCGGGCACCGGGGAGCTGTTTTTT.

V is TRBV4-1 and J is TRBJ2-7, with D maybe TRBD1 (6 bases). Germline loops: CDR1 MGHRA, CDR2 YSYEKL. This CDR3 is 15 amino acids long. The V gene lost 0 bases and the J gene lost 3 bases, with 12 bases spanning the gap. CDR3 coding DNA: TGCGCCAGCAGCCAAGAACAGGGTTGGGGCTACGAGCAGTACTTC. Translation gives CASSQEQGWGYEQYF.

The DNA of the CDR3 is TGTGCCAGCAGCGTAGTACCTTCTAGCGGGGGCCTCACAGATACGCAGTATTTT. It is translated as CASSVVPSSGGLTDTQYF. This chain links TRBV9 with TRBJ2-3; 10 bases align to TRBD2. The V gene end was trimmed by 0 bases and the J gene end by 2 bases; junction bases not matched to a gene: 9. CDR3 length equals 18 residues. Germline CDR1 is SGDLS and CDR2 is YYNGEE.

This clone was detected only a few times. The V and J genes are TRBV21-1 and TRBJ2-5. TRBV21-1 corresponds to a pseudogene. The CDR3 is 16 residues long. CDR3 residues: CASSISTGQGQETQYF. The CDR3 nucleotides read TGTGCCAGCAGCATTTCAACGGGGCAAGGCCAAGAGACCCAGTACTTC.

The chain uses TRBV20-1 and TRBJ2-7; D is uncertain. There are 11 residues in the CDR3. Deletions cut 1 base from V and 6 bases from J, with 7 bases between. The germline V gene has CDR1 DFQATT and CDR2 SNEGSKA (reference sequence). CDR3 in DNA: TGCAGTGCTAGAGGAGACGGCGAGCAGTACTTC. Translating gives CSARGDGEQYF.

V and J are TRBV11-1 and TRBJ2-1; 7 bases line up with TRBD1. This CDR3 region has 15 residues. From germline, CDR1 is SGHAT and CDR2 FQDESV (reference sequence). The junction had 9 bases not matched to a gene; V was cut back by 4 bases and J by 6 bases. CDR3 residues: CASSSGTALINEQFF. For the CDR3, the DNA is TGTGCCAGCAGCTCGGGGACAGCGCTCATCAATGAGCAGTTCTTC.